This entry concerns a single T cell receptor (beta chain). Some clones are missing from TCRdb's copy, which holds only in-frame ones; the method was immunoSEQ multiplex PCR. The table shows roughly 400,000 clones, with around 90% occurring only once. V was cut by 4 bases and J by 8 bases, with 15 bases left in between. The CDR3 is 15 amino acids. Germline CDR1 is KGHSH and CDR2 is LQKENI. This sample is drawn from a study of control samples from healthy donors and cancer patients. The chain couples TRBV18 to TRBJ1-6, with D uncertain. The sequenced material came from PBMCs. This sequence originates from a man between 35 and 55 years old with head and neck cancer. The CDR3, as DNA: TGTGCCAGCTCACGAGATGATTTGAAAGATTCACCCCTCCACTTT. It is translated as CASSRDDLKDSPLHF. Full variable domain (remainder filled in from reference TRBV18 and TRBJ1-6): NAGVMQNPRHLVRRRGQEARLRCSPMKGHSHVYWYRQLPEEGLKFMVYLQKENIIDESGMPKERFSAEFPKEGPSILRIQQVVRGDSAAYFCASSRDDLKDSPLHFGNGTRLTVT.